What follows is one TCR beta chain and its context. Antigen: not known. Germline values: CDR1 SEHNR, CDR2 FQNEAQ (reference sequence). V was cut by 2 bases and J by 5 bases, with 12 bases left in between. The CDR3 sequence is 14 residues long. Time point in this sample: baseline pretreatment blood. Noted treatment: 15 Gy SBRT to primary tumor, nephrectomy 4 weeks later. The tumor was a clear cell renal cell carcinoma. Produced via immunoSEQ multiplex PCR; TCRdb's table is partial and in-frame only. The table has approximately 150,000 clones, around 89% seen once. This specimen belongs to a study of radiation and T cells in renal cell carcinoma. Study-level results: From baseline, blood top tumor clonotypes peaked at 2 weeks post-radiation.

This TCR was recovered from a woman aged 70-85 years with renal cell carcinoma. The V and J genes are TRBV7-9 and TRBJ2-5; no clear D gene. Here the sequenced sample was blood, taken from a patient whose treatment included radiotherapy and nephrectomy. CDR3 nucleotide sequence: TGTGCCAGCAGCTTACCTAGGGCTGGGGAGACCCAGTACTTC. Translated, it gives CASSLPRAGETQYF.